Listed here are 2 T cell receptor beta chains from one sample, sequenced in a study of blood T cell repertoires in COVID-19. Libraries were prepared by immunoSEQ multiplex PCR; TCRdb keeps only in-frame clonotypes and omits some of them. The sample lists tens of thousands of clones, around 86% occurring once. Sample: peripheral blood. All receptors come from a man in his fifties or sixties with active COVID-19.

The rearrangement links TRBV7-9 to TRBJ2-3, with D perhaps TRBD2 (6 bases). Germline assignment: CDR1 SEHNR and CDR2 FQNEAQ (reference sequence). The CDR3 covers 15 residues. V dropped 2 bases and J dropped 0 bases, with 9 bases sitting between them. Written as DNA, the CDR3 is TGTGCCAGCAGCTTATCCGGGGGTAGCACAGATACGCAGTATTTT. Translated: CASSLSGGSTDTQYF.

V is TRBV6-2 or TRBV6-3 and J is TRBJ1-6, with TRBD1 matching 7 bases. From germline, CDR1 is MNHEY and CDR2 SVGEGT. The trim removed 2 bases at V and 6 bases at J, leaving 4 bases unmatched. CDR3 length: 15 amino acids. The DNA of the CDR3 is TGTGCCAGCAGTTACGGACAGGCACGTAATTCACCCCTCCACTTT. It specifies CASSYGQARNSPLHF.